Sequencing of this TCR beta chain was carried out in a study of blood T cell repertoires in COVID-19. Across the whole study: Sites in the United States, Italy and Spain provided acute and convalescent COVID-19 samples. In each case, the material was cDNA or gDNA derived from T cells, B-cell-depleted T cells, or PBMCs.

Enrolled through a virtual design, the participants were between roughly 18 and 100 years of age and came from about two dozen US areas. Original data processing: Amplification of reference gene primers provided the estimated nucleated cell counts. Assay used: immunoSEQ multiplex PCR; TCRdb lists only in-frame clones, some missing. Clonal size and the V and J genes are those of that table, whereas D and trimming came from the DNA. Of about 280,000 clones in the sample, around 83% were seen once. This CDR3 has 15 amino acids. The germline CDR1 and CDR2 sequences are MNHNS and SASEGT. The V end lost 0 bases, the J end lost 2 bases, and 9 bases lay between the germline ends.

J is TRBJ2-3 and V is TRBV6-1; D gene uncertain. The material sequenced was PBMCs or T cells enriched from blood (not recorded which). The clonotype comes from a man aged 40-50 years who had been exposed to COVID-19. The chain's CDR3 is CASSEALTITDTQYF. As DNA, the CDR3 is TGTGCCAGCAGTGAAGCACTAACCATCACAGATACGCAGTATTTT.